Below, 27 T cell receptor beta chains from the same sample are listed, as sequenced in a study of T cell repertoires in ileal Crohn's disease. Only in-frame clones appear in the TCRdb table, and some are missing; sequencing was by immunoSEQ multiplex PCR. The table lists approximately 3,700 clones, approximately 65% of them singletons. Sequenced input: ileal tissue. These receptors were taken from an adult with Crohn's disease.

V usage is TRBV7-6 and J usage is TRBJ2-5, with a possible D match to TRBD1 (6 bases). This CDR3 contains 15 residues. Deletions cut 0 bases from V and 2 bases from J, with 10 bases between. In germline, CDR1 is SGHVS, CDR2 FNYEAQ. For the CDR3, the DNA is TGTGCCAGCAGCTTAGCGCTACAGGGACAAGAGACCCAGTACTTC. Protein product: CASSLALQGQETQYF.

This clone has a handful of counts. The chain links TRBV7-2 to TRBJ2-5; D is possibly TRBD1 (6 bases). The germline V gene encodes CDR1 SGHTA and CDR2 FQGNSA. Trimming left V 5 bases short and J 10 bases short, with 14 bases between. The CDR3 has 12 residues. Written as DNA, the CDR3 is TGTGCCAGCAGCAACAGGGAAGGAGGCCAGTACTTC. Translated: CASSNREGGQYF.

The V and J genes are TRBV9 and TRBJ1-2, with a possible D match to TRBD1 (5 bases). Germline V lookup: CDR1 SGDLS, CDR2 YYNGEE. This CDR3 region has 14 residues. V dropped 0 bases and J dropped 7 bases, with 13 bases sitting between them. CDR3 region: CASSVGSGSAGYTF. In DNA, the CDR3 is TGTGCCAGCAGCGTAGGATCAGGGTCGGCTGGCTACACCTTC.

This rearrangement joins TRBV4-1 to TRBJ2-1; possibly TRBD1 for D (6 bases). CDR1 is MGHRA and CDR2 is YSYEKL in the germline V gene. This CDR3 has 14 amino acids. V shed 3 bases and J shed 7 bases, with 13 bases lying between them. The chain's CDR3 is CASSHRQVMNEQFF. The CDR3 nucleotides read TGCGCCAGCAGCCACAGACAGGTTATGAATGAGCAGTTCTTC.

This clone was counted a single time. The chain joins TRBV4-3 to TRBJ2-7, with TRBD2 matching 7 bases. The CDR3 runs to 15 residues. V shed 3 bases, J shed 6 bases, and the junction held 11 bases outside the gene matches. The germline CDR1 and CDR2 sequences are LGHNA and YSLEER. CDR3 region: CASSHHPERGVEQYF. The CDR3 DNA follows: TGCGCCAGCAGCCATCATCCGGAGCGGGGCGTCGAGCAGTACTTC.

The J gene is TRBJ2-1, the V gene TRBV7-2, with 13 bases lining up with TRBD2. There are 16 residues in the CDR3. After removal of 5 bases from V and 6 bases from J, the junction contained 7 bases not matched to a gene. CDR1 SGHTA and CDR2 FQGNSA come from the germline V gene. In DNA, the CDR3 is TGTGCCAGCAGCACTAGCGGGGGGGCGGTGGCCAATGAGCAGTTCTTC. Its translation is CASSTSGGAVANEQFF. Looking up the rest from reference TRBV7-2 and TRBJ2-1 gives the full variable domain: GAGVSQSPSNKVTEKGKDVELRCDPISGHTALYWYRQSLGQGLEFLIYFQGNSAPDKSGLPSDRFSAERTGGSVSTLTIQRTQQEDSAVYLCASSTSGGAVANEQFFGPGTRLTVL.

The genes are TRBV7-9 and TRBJ2-1; 10 bases align to TRBD2. V was clipped by 1 base and J by 12 bases; unmatched bases: 9. The CDR3 extends over 15 amino acids. CDR1 is SEHNR and CDR2 is FQNEAQ in the germline V gene (reference sequence). CDR3 sequence reads: CASSLGASGGQRQFF. CDR3 bases: TGTGCCAGCAGCTTAGGCGCTAGCGGGGGCCAGCGGCAGTTCTTC.

This clone was seen more than once but under ten times. The chain combines TRBV30 with TRBJ2-1, with 7 bases that match TRBD2. The germline V gene has CDR1 GTSNPN and CDR2 SVGIG (reference sequence). This CDR3 contains 18 residues. J lost 0 bases, V lost 1 base, and 12 bases had no gene match. CDR3 DNA sequence: TGTGCCTGGAGTGGGTGGCGCGGGGGTCCCAGCTCCTACAATGAGCAGTTCTTC. It encodes CAWSGWRGGPSSYNEQFF.

A note on this clone: One end of the junction fails to match germline, which may point to a read error. The same CDR3 can be traced to other DNA sequences in this sample. The gene calls are TRBV7-7 and TRBJ1-5; D may be TRBD1 (5 bases). This CDR3 region has 13 residues. Germline CDR1 reads SSHAT; CDR2 reads FNYEAQ (reference sequence). This CDR3 is CASSPDRDQPQHF. CDR3 DNA: TGTGCTAGCAGCCCCGACAGAGATCAGCCCCAGCATTTT.

The V call is TRBV15, the J call TRBJ1-5; 8 bases line up with TRBD1. Germline assignment: CDR1 LNHNV and CDR2 YYDKDF (reference sequence). CDR3 length: 15 amino acids. V dropped 7 bases and J dropped 1; count of bases not matched to a gene: 6. The CDR3 sequence is CATTPTGGSNQPQHF. Here the CDR3 DNA reads TGTGCCACCACCCCCACAGGGGGGAGCAATCAGCCCCAGCATTTT.

About this clone: The junction departs from the called germline gene at one end, perhaps through a read error. This rearrangement joins TRBV5-1 to TRBJ2-1, with D perhaps TRBD1 (5 bases). CDR1 and CDR2 (germline): SGHRS, YFSETQ. There are 15 residues in the CDR3. CDR3 amino acids: CASRPASQGNNEQFF. CDR3 in DNA: TGTGCCAGCAGGCCTGCAAGTCAGGGAAACAATGAGCAGTTCTTC. The complete variable domain, with remaining parts taken from reference TRBV5-1 and TRBJ2-1, reads KAGVTQTPRYLIKTRGQQVTLSCSPISGHRSVSWYQQTPGQGLQFLFEYFSETQRNKGNFPGRFSGRQFSNSRSEMNVSTLELGDSALYLCASRPASQGNNEQFFGPGTRLTVL.

The rearrangement uses TRBV7-2 and TRBJ2-3; D might be TRBD2 (6 bases). This CDR3 is built from 15 residues. Between the trimmed V and J ends, which lost 0 bases and 3 bases, there was a span of 10 bases. Germline assignment: CDR1 SGHTA and CDR2 FQGNSA. The CDR3 DNA is TGTGCCAGCAGCTTAGCGGGGGGACCTACAGATACGCAGTATTTT. Its protein is CASSLAGGPTDTQYF.

The chain couples TRBV6-5 to TRBJ1-1, with D uncertain. Germline V gene data show CDR1 as MNHEY and CDR2 as SVGAGI. CDR3 size: 14 residues. With 2 bases removed from V and 5 bases from J, the gap between germline ends came to 12 bases. The CDR3 DNA reads as TGTGCCAGCAGTTACAGTCCTGAGGGAACTGAAGCTTTCTTT. It translates to CASSYSPEGTEAFF.

A remark on this clone: One end of the junction varies from germline; a read error may be responsible. The rearrangement links TRBV5-1 to TRBJ1-2, with TRBD1 matching 11 bases. Per the germline V gene, CDR1 is SGHRS and CDR2 is YFSETQ. This CDR3 comprises 17 residues. CDR3 bases: TGTGCCAGCAGCCCAGGGACAGGGGGTCATCTTAACTATGGCTACACCTTC. This sequence encodes CASSPGTGGHLNYGYTF.

The CDR3 protein is CASSTPGQGVGNTIYF. The CDR3 DNA follows: TGTGCCAGCAGTACCCCGGGACAGGGTGTCGGAAACACCATATATTTT. The chain employs TRBV6-6 and TRBJ1-3; TRBD1 matches at 9 bases. The CDR3 loop spans 16 amino acids. Germline loops: CDR1 MNHNY, CDR2 SVGAGI (reference sequence). V lost 5 bases to trimming and J lost 4 bases; unmatched junction nucleotides: 9.

This clone was observed a handful of times. The genes are TRBV6-1 and TRBJ1-1; D unresolved. Germline V lookup: CDR1 MNHNS, CDR2 SASEGT. The CDR3 spans 14 residues. Deletions cut 0 bases from V and 5 bases from J, with 10 bases between. The CDR3 sequence is CASSEAGRGTEAFF. In DNA form, the CDR3 reads TGTGCCAGCAGTGAAGCAGGTCGAGGAACTGAAGCTTTCTTT.

This chain joins TRBV9 and TRBJ2-5; 7 nucleotides align to TRBD2. CDR1 is SGDLS and CDR2 is YYNGEE in the germline V gene. This CDR3 has 15 residues. The V gene end was trimmed by 3 bases and the J gene end by 3 bases; junction bases not matched to a gene: 8. The CDR3 is CASSAGTTTKETQYF. The DNA for the CDR3 is TGTGCCAGCAGCGCCGGGACTACCACTAAAGAGACCCAGTACTTC.

This clone was detected only a few times. The rearrangement uses TRBV9 and TRBJ1-3; perhaps TRBD1 as D (6 bases). The V end was cut by 0 bases, the J end by 4 bases, with 14 bases between. Germline lookup yields CDR1 SGDLS and CDR2 YYNGEE. The CDR3 runs to 16 residues. For the CDR3, the DNA is TGTGCCAGCAGCGTAGCTCAGGGGTTTACCGGAAACACCATATATTTT. As protein: CASSVAQGFTGNTIYF.

This clone has more than one count but fewer than ten. DNA for the CDR3: TGTGCCAGCAGCTACAACCGGGACTTACTTGGGTCCAATGAGCAGTTCTTC. Translation: CASSYNRDLLGSNEQFF. The rearrangement uses TRBV5-4 and TRBJ2-1; TRBD2 might be the D (6 bases). V lost 3 bases to trimming and J lost 6 bases, with 22 bases between them. The CDR3 runs 17 residues. Germline-derived CDR1 and CDR2 are SGHNT and YYREEE (reference sequence).

This rearrangement joins TRBV9 to TRBJ1-4, with a tentative D call TRBD1 (6 bases). Trimming stripped 2 bases from V and 4 bases from J, with 12 bases between. The CDR3 has 15 amino acids. Germline V lookup: CDR1 SGDLS, CDR2 YYNGEE. In nucleotides, the CDR3 is TGTGCCAGCAGCGTTTCGGACAGATATAATGAAAAACTGTTTTTT. It encodes CASSVSDRYNEKLFF.

The chain recombines TRBV10-3 with TRBJ2-5, with 10 bases that match TRBD1. The CDR3 is 14 amino acids. V gave up 8 bases and J gave up 5 bases; unmatched junction bases: 8. Germline V CDR1 and CDR2: ENHRY, SYGVKD. The chain's CDR3 is CAIREDRGSETQYF. The CDR3 bases are TGTGCCATCCGGGAGGACAGGGGGTCCGAGACCCAGTACTTC.

This clone was seen a few times. This chain connects TRBV27 to TRBJ1-4, with a weak D call TRBD1 (5 bases). This CDR3 region has 14 residues. The V gene lost 7 bases and the J gene lost 5 bases, with 14 bases spanning the gap. CDR1 and CDR2 (germline): MNHEY, SMNVEV (reference sequence). The CDR3 loop reads CASMELGGNEKLFF. CDR3 coding DNA: TGTGCCAGCATGGAGTTGGGGGGAAATGAAAAACTGTTTTTT. Variable domain in full (rest from reference TRBV27 and TRBJ1-4): EAQVTQNPRYLITVTGKKLTVTCSQNMNHEYMSWYRQDPGLGLRQIYYSMNVEVTDKGDVPEGYKVSRKEKRNFPLILESPSPNQTSLYFCASMELGGNEKLFFGSGTQLSVL.

The V gene is TRBV19, the J gene TRBJ1-1; TRBD1 agrees at 7 bases. Trimming removed 4 bases from V and 6 bases from J; junction bases left unmatched: 8. This CDR3 contains 14 residues. CDR1 and CDR2 (germline): LNHDA, SQIVND (reference sequence). The CDR3 sequence: CASSKIDRDAEAFF. Here the CDR3 DNA reads TGTGCCAGTAGTAAGATAGACAGGGACGCTGAAGCTTTCTTT.

The chain has TRBV19 and TRBJ1-2; D not resolved. Germline CDR1 LNHDA, CDR2 SQIVND (reference sequence). This CDR3 has 14 amino acids. V was trimmed by 7 bases and J by 3 bases, leaving 15 bases between them. The CDR3 DNA follows: TGTGCCAGTACCCGACACCGGTCGGACTATGGCTACACCTTC. It codes for CASTRHRSDYGYTF.

In this sample, this clone turned up a few times. This chain joins TRBV18 and TRBJ2-5, with 10 positions matching TRBD1. V lost 4 bases, J lost 5 bases, and 7 bases stayed unmatched. The CDR3 is made up of 15 amino acids. Looked up from germline, CDR1 is KGHSH and CDR2 is LQKENI. The CDR3: CASSLPTGGIETQYF. The CDR3 nucleotides are TGTGCCAGCTCACTCCCGACAGGGGGCATCGAGACCCAGTACTTC.

With respect to this clone: Other DNA sequences in this sample translate to the same CDR3. The chain uses TRBV10-3 and TRBJ1-2; unclear D gene. The V end lost 2 bases, the J end lost 5 bases, and 9 bases lay between the germline ends. This CDR3 contains 13 residues. In germline, CDR1 is ENHRY, CDR2 SYGVKD. The CDR3 here is CAISEGREYGYTF. CDR3 nucleotides: TGTGCCATCAGTGAGGGGAGGGAGTATGGCTACACCTTC.

The chain's CDR3 is CASSASRDMEQYF. The CDR3 DNA follows: TGTGCCAGCTCAGCTTCTAGGGACATGGAGCAGTACTTC. V gene TRBV18 combines with J gene TRBJ2-7, with a possible D match to TRBD1 (6 bases). The V end lost 5 bases, the J end lost 7 bases, and 15 bases lay between the germline ends. This CDR3 region has 13 residues. The V gene's germline CDR1 is KGHSH and CDR2 LQKENI.